This entry describes one T cell receptor (beta chain). The data were obtained in a study of blood T cell repertoires in COVID-19. CDR1 is KGHDR, CDR2 SFDVKD, per germline. This CDR3 spans 17 amino acids. V lost 3 bases and J lost 8; bases outside the gene matches: 10. The table came from immunoSEQ multiplex PCR; TCRdb's copy has only in-frame clones and leaves some out. Counted here are 140,000 to 150,000 clones, just over 85% occurring once; the ten biggest clones make up under 4.5%. The V call is TRBV24-1, the J call TRBJ2-1, with 12 bases aligning to TRBD2. This clonotype was obtained from a man aged 45 to 65 who had recovered from COVID-19. Sequenced sample: PBMCs or T cells enriched from blood (not recorded which). In nucleotides, the CDR3 is TGTGCCACCAGTGATCCAGGACTAGCGGGACGTACACATGAGCAGTTCTTC. This encodes CATSDPGLAGRTHEQFF.